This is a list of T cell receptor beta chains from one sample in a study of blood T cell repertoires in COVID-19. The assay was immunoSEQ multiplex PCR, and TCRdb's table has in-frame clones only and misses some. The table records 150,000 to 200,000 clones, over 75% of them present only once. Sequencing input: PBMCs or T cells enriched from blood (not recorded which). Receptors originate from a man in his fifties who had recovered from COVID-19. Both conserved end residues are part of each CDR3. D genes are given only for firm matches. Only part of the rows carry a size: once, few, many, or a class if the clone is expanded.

cdr3_aa: CASSLAHTTYEQYF; cdr3_nt: TGTGCCAGCAGCTTAGCGCACACCACCTACGAGCAGTACTTC; clone_size: NA; cdr3_length: 14; v_call: TRBV7-8; j_call: TRBJ2-7; d_call: NA
cdr3_aa: CASSESQTGNEKLFF; cdr3_nt: TGTGCCAGCAGTGAAAGTCAGACGGGTAATGAAAAACTGTTTTTT; clone_size: once; cdr3_length: 15; v_call: TRBV2; j_call: TRBJ1-4; d_call: NA
cdr3_aa: CASSLGLAGGPSTDTQYF; cdr3_nt: TGCGCCAGCAGCTTGGGACTAGCGGGAGGGCCTAGCACAGATACGCAGTATTTT; clone_size: NA; cdr3_length: 18; v_call: TRBV5-1; j_call: TRBJ2-3; d_call: TRBD2
cdr3_aa: CAWSAGQVTSEGYTF; cdr3_nt: TGTGCCTGGAGTGCGGGACAGGTGACTTCAGAGGGCTACACCTTC; clone_size: few; cdr3_length: 15; v_call: TRBV30; j_call: TRBJ1-2; d_call: TRBD1
cdr3_aa: CASSLEGGGYRNEQYF; cdr3_nt: TGTGCCAGCAGCCTTGAGGGCGGGGGATATAGGAACGAGCAGTACTTC; clone_size: NA; cdr3_length: 16; v_call: TRBV7-9; j_call: TRBJ2-7; d_call: TRBD2
cdr3_aa: CASSLVPQGANEKLFF; cdr3_nt: TGTGCCAGCAGCTTGGTCCCACAGGGGGCGAATGAAAAACTGTTTTTT; clone_size: NA; cdr3_length: 16; v_call: TRBV5-5; j_call: TRBJ1-4; d_call: TRBD1
cdr3_aa: CASRLAGQIYSYEQYF; cdr3_nt: TGTGCCAGCAGATTAGCGGGACAGATTTACTCCTACGAGCAGTACTTC; clone_size: NA; cdr3_length: 16; v_call: TRBV27; j_call: TRBJ2-7; d_call: NA
cdr3_aa: CAWSAGQGTYEQYF; cdr3_nt: TGTGCCTGGAGTGCCGGACAAGGGACCTACGAGCAGTACTTC; clone_size: NA; cdr3_length: 14; v_call: TRBV30; j_call: TRBJ2-7; d_call: NA
cdr3_aa: CASSEDRGLPPLHF; cdr3_nt: TGTGCCAGCAGTGAGGACAGGGGGCTGCCACCCCTCCACTTT; clone_size: NA; cdr3_length: 14; v_call: TRBV28; j_call: TRBJ1-6; d_call: TRBD1
cdr3_aa: CASSPPERGGVEAFF; cdr3_nt: TGTGCCAGCAGCCCTCCAGAGAGGGGGGGAGTTGAAGCTTTCTTT; clone_size: NA; cdr3_length: 15; v_call: TRBV7-6; j_call: TRBJ1-1; d_call: NA
cdr3_aa: CASSYSSSGNVDTQYF; cdr3_nt: TGTGCCAGCAGTTACTCGTCTAGCGGGAACGTCGATACGCAGTATTTT; clone_size: NA; cdr3_length: 16; v_call: TRBV6-5; j_call: TRBJ2-3; d_call: TRBD2
cdr3_aa: CASSRNRDPSYNSPLHF; cdr3_nt: TGTGCCAGCAGCCGTAACAGGGACCCCTCCTATAATTCACCCCTCCACTTT; clone_size: few; cdr3_length: 17; v_call: TRBV3-1/TRBV3-2; j_call: TRBJ1-6; d_call: NA
cdr3_aa: CASSLGGGFRTGQFF; cdr3_nt: TGTGCCAGCAGCCTCGGGGGGGGCTTCCGAACGGGGCAGTTCTTC; clone_size: few; cdr3_length: 15; v_call: TRBV28; j_call: TRBJ2-1; d_call: TRBD2
cdr3_aa: CASSQEGGGEKLFF; cdr3_nt: TGTGCCAGCAGCCAAGAAGGGGGCGGTGAAAAACTGTTTTTT; clone_size: NA; cdr3_length: 14; v_call: TRBV3-1/TRBV3-2; j_call: TRBJ1-4; d_call: TRBD1
cdr3_aa: CASRGPGYNEKLFF; cdr3_nt: TGTGCCAGCAGAGGGCCGGGGTATAATGAAAAACTGTTTTTT; clone_size: NA; cdr3_length: 14; v_call: TRBV27; j_call: TRBJ1-4; d_call: NA
cdr3_aa: CASSVDQGTTEAFF; cdr3_nt: TGTGCCAGCAGCGTAGACCAGGGCACGACTGAAGCTTTCTTT; clone_size: NA; cdr3_length: 14; v_call: TRBV9; j_call: TRBJ1-1; d_call: NA
cdr3_aa: CATSDFSGAKYF; cdr3_nt: TGTGCCACCAGTGATTTCTCAGGGGCGAAGTACTTC; clone_size: NA; cdr3_length: 12; v_call: TRBV24-1; j_call: TRBJ2-7; d_call: NA
cdr3_aa: CASRRGQGNEQFF; cdr3_nt: TGTGCCAGCAGACGGGGACAGGGCAATGAGCAGTTCTTC; clone_size: NA; cdr3_length: 13; v_call: TRBV12-3/TRBV12-4; j_call: TRBJ2-1; d_call: TRBD1
cdr3_aa: CASQTGGLGKTEAFF; cdr3_nt: TGTGCCAGTCAGACAGGGGGATTGGGGAAGACTGAAGCTTTCTTT; clone_size: NA; cdr3_length: 15; v_call: TRBV6-5; j_call: TRBJ1-1; d_call: TRBD1
cdr3_aa: CASSPQGQGHNEQFF; cdr3_nt: TGTGCCAGCAGTCCCCAGGGGCAGGGTCACAATGAGCAGTTCTTC; clone_size: NA; cdr3_length: 15; v_call: TRBV28; j_call: TRBJ2-1; d_call: NA
cdr3_aa: CAWRVIGQRSNTEAFF; cdr3_nt: TGTGCCTGGAGGGTCATAGGACAACGATCGAACACTGAAGCTTTCTTT; clone_size: few; cdr3_length: 16; v_call: TRBV30; j_call: TRBJ1-1; d_call: NA
cdr3_aa: CASSSRGGRGEAFF; cdr3_nt: TGCGCCAGCAGCTCCCGGGGGGGCCGGGGTGAAGCTTTCTTT; clone_size: NA; cdr3_length: 14; v_call: TRBV5-1; j_call: TRBJ1-1; d_call: NA
cdr3_aa: CASSSASRTDEAFF; cdr3_nt: TGTGCCAGCAGCTCCGCCAGCCGTACAGATGAAGCTTTCTTT; clone_size: NA; cdr3_length: 14; v_call: TRBV7-9; j_call: TRBJ1-1; d_call: NA
cdr3_aa: CASSINPGGTGANVLTF; cdr3_nt: TGTGCCAGTAGTATAAATCCGGGAGGGACCGGGGCCAACGTCCTGACTTTC; clone_size: NA; cdr3_length: 17; v_call: TRBV19; j_call: TRBJ2-6; d_call: TRBD2
cdr3_aa: CASSQNLGGRVAGAGTDTQYF; cdr3_nt: TGTGCCAGCAGCCAAAATTTAGGGGGCCGAGTAGCGGGAGCGGGCACAGATACGCAGTATTTT; clone_size: NA; cdr3_length: 21; v_call: TRBV3-1/TRBV3-2; j_call: TRBJ2-3; d_call: TRBD2
cdr3_aa: CASSRRQQGSNTEAFF; cdr3_nt: TGTGCCAGTAGTAGAAGACAACAGGGGTCCAACACTGAAGCTTTCTTT; clone_size: NA; cdr3_length: 16; v_call: TRBV19; j_call: TRBJ1-1; d_call: TRBD1
cdr3_aa: CASTLAGAETDTQYF; cdr3_nt: TGTGCCAGCACACTAGCGGGGGCGGAAACAGATACGCAGTATTTT; clone_size: NA; cdr3_length: 15; v_call: TRBV2; j_call: TRBJ2-3; d_call: TRBD2
cdr3_aa: CASSFGNEQFF; cdr3_nt: TGTGCCAGCAGCTTCGGGAATGAGCAGTTCTTC; clone_size: NA; cdr3_length: 11; v_call: TRBV13; j_call: TRBJ2-1; d_call: NA